The T cell receptor (beta chain) described here comes from a study of neurological immune-mediated disorders. To note about this clonotype: Its antigen is unknown.

MiXCR, run by TCRdb on the 5' RACE reads, gives a single entry per CDR3 protein. The data contain tens of thousands of distinct CDR3 sequences, approximately 15% of them seen just once; the ten biggest clones take up roughly 7%. Looked up from germline, CDR1 is MNHEY and CDR2 is SVGAGI. The V segment lost 6 bases and the J segment 1 base; nucleotides outside the gene matches: 4. This CDR3 contains 16 residues. General study points: The repertoires of 18 of 34 multiple sclerosis patients were placed by phylogenetic grouping in a single related-CDR3 cluster, which may be a signature.

Source material: CD8+ T cells from blood. V and J are TRBV6-5 and TRBJ2-1, with 12 bases matching TRBD2. The origin of this receptor is a young woman with multiple sclerosis. The DNA for the CDR3 is TGTGCCAGCAGCCGGACTAGCGGGAAGTCCTACAATGAGCAGTTCTTC. Translating gives CASSRTSGKSYNEQFF.